One T cell receptor (beta chain) is described in this entry. The antigen is not known. The TCR beta cDNA libraries contained unique molecular identifiers. TCRdb passed the PCR reads through MiXCR, listing each CDR3 protein once. Of 450,000 to 700,000 distinct CDR3 sequences in the sample, roughly 45% were seen once. This specimen comes from a study of post-analysis software for immune sequencing data. Whole-study findings and limits: When patients were compared with controls, 4 or 5 TRBV segments were more frequent, TRBV5-6, TRBV5-1 and TRBV20-1 among them.

Germline CDR1 and CDR2: SQVTM and ANQGSEA. Trimming shortened V by 7 bases and J by 8 bases, and 17 bases separated the two germline ends. CDR3 length equals 13 residues. The sequence came from a girl aged 10 to 17 with multiple sclerosis. This chain joins TRBV29-1 and TRBJ1-4, with D unresolved. The sample was blood. CDR3 nucleotides: TGCAGCGCCAGTGGCGTCCAGAGCGAAAAACTGTTTTTT. This encodes CSASGVQSEKLFF. The variable domain in full, completed from reference TRBV29-1 and TRBJ1-4, reads SAVISQKPSRDICQRGTSLTIQCQVDSQVTMMFWYRQQPGQSLTLIATANQGSEATYESGFVIDKFPISRPNLTFSTLTVSNMSPEDSSIYLCSASGVQSEKLFFGSGTQLSVL.